The clone carrying this T cell receptor beta chain was seen many times. Its antigen is unidentified. Germline V gene lookup returns CDR1 KGHDR and CDR2 SFDVKD. Trimming removed 3 bases from V and 0 bases from J, with 10 bases in between. The CDR3 spans 15 residues. The data derive from a study of read filtering for tumor transcriptome and immune sequencing. Study-wide findings and caveats: Single-read clonotypes: roughly 86% of IR-seq clonotypes (around 3.5% of reads), more than 70% of RNA-seq clonotypes (around 45% of reads).

Molecular barcoded adaptors covering alpha/delta and beta/gamma chains were used on about 0.4 ug RNA. TCRdb reprocessed the reads via MiXCR and lists one record per CDR3 protein. The table includes tens of thousands of distinct CDR3 sequences, approximately 15% detected once. The material sequenced was a population of CD138-negative cells sorted from bone marrow. The chain carries TRBV24-1 and TRBJ2-5, with TRBD1 as a possible D gene (5 bases). The clonotype was recovered from a donor aged 40 or older with multiple myeloma. CDR3 nucleotide sequence: TGTGCCACCAGTGATAACGCAGGGTACCAAGAGACCCAGTACTTC. This codes for CATSDNAGYQETQYF.